This TCR beta chain came from a study of cytomegalovirus exposure and HLA in healthy donors. Study outcomes and limitations: Later analysis found that TCR beta chains associated with HLA were more clonally expanded than other, equally common chains. Segments of the TCR beta V type were, in most cases, productive about 87% or about 30% of the time in an earlier analysis.

Concerning this clone: Its antigen is undetermined.

13 Jbeta primers and 60 Vbeta primers were used for the PCR. Clones were read by immunoSEQ multiplex PCR, and TCRdb kept only the in-frame ones, dropping some. The sample lists 150,000 to 200,000 clones; about 81% were seen once. The origin of this receptor is a girl aged 2 to 10 in good health and CMV-seropositive. The sample was PBMCs.

The CDR3, as DNA: TGTGCCAGCAGTTACGAGGGGGTTGGGTATGGCTACACCTTC. This gives the protein CASSYEGVGYGYTF. The chain combines TRBV6-6 with TRBJ1-2; tentative D call: TRBD1 (6 bases). V was trimmed by 2 bases and J by 5 bases, leaving 12 bases between them. Germline CDR1 reads MNHNY; CDR2 reads SVGAGI (reference sequence). The CDR3 is 14 amino acids.